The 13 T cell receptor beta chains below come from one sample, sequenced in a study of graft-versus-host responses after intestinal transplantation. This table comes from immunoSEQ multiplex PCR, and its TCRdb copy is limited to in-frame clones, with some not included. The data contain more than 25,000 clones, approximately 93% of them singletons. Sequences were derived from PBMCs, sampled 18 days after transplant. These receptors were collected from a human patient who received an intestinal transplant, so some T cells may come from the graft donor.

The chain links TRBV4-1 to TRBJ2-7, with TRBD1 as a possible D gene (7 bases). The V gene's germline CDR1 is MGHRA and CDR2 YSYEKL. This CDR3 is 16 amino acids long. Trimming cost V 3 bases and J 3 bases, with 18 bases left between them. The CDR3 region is CASSHPSWRDSYEQYF. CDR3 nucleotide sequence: TGCGCCAGCAGCCACCCATCCTGGAGGGACAGCTACGAGCAGTACTTC.

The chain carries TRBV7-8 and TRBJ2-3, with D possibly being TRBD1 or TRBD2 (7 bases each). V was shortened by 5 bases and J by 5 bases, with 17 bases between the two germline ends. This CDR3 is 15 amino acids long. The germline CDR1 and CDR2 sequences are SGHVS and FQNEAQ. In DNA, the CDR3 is TGTGCCAGCAGCCCCCAGGGGGGGGTTATAGATACGCAGTATTTT. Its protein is CASSPQGGVIDTQYF.

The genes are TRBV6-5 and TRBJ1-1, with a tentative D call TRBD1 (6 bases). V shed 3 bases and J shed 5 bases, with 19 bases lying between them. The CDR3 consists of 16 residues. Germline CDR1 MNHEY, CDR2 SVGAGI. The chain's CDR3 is CASSYRGGRVITEAFF. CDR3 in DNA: TGTGCCAGCAGTTATCGTGGGGGCAGGGTGATTACTGAAGCTTTCTTT.

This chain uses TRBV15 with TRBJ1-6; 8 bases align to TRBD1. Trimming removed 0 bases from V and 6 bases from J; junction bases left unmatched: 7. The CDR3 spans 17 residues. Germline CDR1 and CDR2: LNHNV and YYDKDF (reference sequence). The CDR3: CATSRDFVDRGNSPLHF. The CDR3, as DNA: TGTGCCACCAGCAGAGATTTCGTTGACAGGGGTAATTCACCCCTCCACTTT.

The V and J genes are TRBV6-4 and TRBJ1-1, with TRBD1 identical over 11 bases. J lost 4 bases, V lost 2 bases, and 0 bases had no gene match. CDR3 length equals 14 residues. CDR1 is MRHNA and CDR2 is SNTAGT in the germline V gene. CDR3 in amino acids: CASSDGTGGTEAFF. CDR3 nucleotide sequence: TGTGCCAGCAGTGACGGGACAGGGGGCACTGAAGCTTTCTTT.

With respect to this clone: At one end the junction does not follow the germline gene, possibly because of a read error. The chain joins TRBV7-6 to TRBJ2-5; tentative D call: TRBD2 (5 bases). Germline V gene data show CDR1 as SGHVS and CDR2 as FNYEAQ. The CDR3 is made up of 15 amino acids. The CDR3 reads CASGFSPGNQETQYF. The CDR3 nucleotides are TGTGCCAGCGGCTTCTCACCGGGGAATCAAGAGACCCAGTACTTC.

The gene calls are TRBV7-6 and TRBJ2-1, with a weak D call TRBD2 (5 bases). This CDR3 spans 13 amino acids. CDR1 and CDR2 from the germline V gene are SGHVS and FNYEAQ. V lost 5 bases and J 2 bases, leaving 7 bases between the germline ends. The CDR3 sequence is CASSREAYNEQFF. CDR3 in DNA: TGTGCCAGCAGCCGGGAAGCCTACAATGAGCAGTTCTTC. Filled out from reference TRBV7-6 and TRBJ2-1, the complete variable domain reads GAGVSQSPRYKVTKRGQDVALRCDPISGHVSLYWYRQALGQGPEFLTYFNYEAQQDKSGLPNDRFSAERPEGSISTLTIQRTEQRDSAMYRCASSREAYNEQFFGPGTRLTVL.

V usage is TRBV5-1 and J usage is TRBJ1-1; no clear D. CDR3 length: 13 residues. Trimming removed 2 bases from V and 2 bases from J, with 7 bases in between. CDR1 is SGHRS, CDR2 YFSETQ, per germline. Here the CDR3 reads CASSFPGNTEAFF. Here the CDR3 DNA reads TGCGCCAGCAGCTTTCCTGGTAACACTGAAGCTTTCTTT.

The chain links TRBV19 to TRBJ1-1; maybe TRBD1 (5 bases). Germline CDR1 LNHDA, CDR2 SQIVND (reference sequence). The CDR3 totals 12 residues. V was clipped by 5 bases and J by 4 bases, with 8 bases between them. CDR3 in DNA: TGTGCCAGTAGTCCCGGGACCACTGAAGCTTTCTTT. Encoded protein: CASSPGTTEAFF.

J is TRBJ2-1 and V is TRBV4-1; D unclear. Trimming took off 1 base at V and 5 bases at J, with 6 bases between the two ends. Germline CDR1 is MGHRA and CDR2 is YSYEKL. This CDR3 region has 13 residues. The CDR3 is CASSQVTNNEQFF. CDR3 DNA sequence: TGCGCCAGCAGCCAAGTGACCAACAATGAGCAGTTCTTC.

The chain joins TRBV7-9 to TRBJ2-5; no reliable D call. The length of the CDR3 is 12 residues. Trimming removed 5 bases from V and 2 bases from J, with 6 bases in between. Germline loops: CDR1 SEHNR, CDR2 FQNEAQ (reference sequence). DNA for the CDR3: TGTGCCAGCAGCCAGGAACAAGAGACCCAGTACTTC. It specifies CASSQEQETQYF.

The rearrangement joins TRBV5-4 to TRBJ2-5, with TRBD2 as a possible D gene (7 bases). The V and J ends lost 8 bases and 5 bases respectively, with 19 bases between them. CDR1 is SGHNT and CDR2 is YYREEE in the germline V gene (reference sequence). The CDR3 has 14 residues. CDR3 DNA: TGTGCCAGTTCGGGGGGCCGTACTAGGGAGACCCAGTACTTC. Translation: CASSGGRTRETQYF. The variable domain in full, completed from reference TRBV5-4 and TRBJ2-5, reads ETGVTQSPTHLIKTRGQQVTLRCSSQSGHNTVSWYQQALGQGPQFIFQYYREEENGRGNFPPRFSGLQFPNYSSELNVNALELDDSALYLCASSGGRTRETQYFGPGTRLLVL.

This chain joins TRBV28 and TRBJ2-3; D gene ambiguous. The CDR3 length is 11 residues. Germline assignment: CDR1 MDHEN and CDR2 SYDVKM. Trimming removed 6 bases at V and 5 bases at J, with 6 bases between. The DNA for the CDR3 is TGTGCCAGCAGCCCCGAAGATACGCAGTATTTT. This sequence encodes CASSPEDTQYF.